This T cell receptor beta chain was recorded in a study of blood T cells in healthy people across ages. This clonotype was seen ten or more times. The use of a sample-barcoded 5' primer and a J-beta primer mix characterized a second PCR of roughly 7 to 11 cycles. TCRdb re-called the 5' RACE reads with MiXCR, one entry per CDR3 protein. This table holds about 1 million distinct CDR3 sequences, 40% to 55% found once. Germline V gene data show CDR1 as SQVTM and CDR2 as ANQGSEA. The CDR3 is 14 amino acids. V was clipped by 4 bases and J by 5 bases; unmatched bases: 9. The source is an older woman in good health. The V gene is TRBV29-1, the J gene TRBJ2-5, with TRBD2 matching over 8 bases. Material for sequencing was blood. CDR3 nucleotides: TGCAGCGTTGGCCCAGCGGGAGTTGGGGAGACCCAGTACTTC. Its protein is CSVGPAGVGETQYF.